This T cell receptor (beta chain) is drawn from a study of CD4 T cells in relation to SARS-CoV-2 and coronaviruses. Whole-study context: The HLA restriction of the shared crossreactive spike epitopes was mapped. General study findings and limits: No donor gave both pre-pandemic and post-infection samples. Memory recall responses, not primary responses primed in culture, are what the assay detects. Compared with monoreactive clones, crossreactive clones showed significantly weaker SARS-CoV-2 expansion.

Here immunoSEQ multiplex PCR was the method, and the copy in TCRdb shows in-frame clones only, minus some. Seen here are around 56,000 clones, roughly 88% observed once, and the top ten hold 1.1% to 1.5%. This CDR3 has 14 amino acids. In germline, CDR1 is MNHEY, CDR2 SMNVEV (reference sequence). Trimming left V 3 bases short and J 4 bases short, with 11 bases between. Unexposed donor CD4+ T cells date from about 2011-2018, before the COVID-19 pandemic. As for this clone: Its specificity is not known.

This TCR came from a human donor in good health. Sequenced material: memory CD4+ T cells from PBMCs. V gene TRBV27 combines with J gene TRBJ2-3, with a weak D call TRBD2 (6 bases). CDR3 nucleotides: TGTGCCAGCAGTTTCCTGACTAGGCCAGATACGCAGTATTTT. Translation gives CASSFLTRPDTQYF.